Listed below are T cell receptor beta chains from one sample, sequenced in a study of control samples from healthy donors and cancer patients. Here immunoSEQ multiplex PCR was the method, and the copy in TCRdb shows in-frame clones only, minus some. The sample yields about 140,000 clones, 91% seen once. The sequencing sample was made of blood. Source of these receptors: a man younger than 40 in good health. CDR3s include the opening cysteine and the closing phenylalanine or tryptophan. The order of the fields is D gene, clone size, V gene, J gene, CDR3 DNA, CDR3 protein. A D gene is named only where the DNA matches it firmly. Not every row has a clone size; where given, it reads once, few, many or a size class.

-	-	TRBV5-1	TRBJ1-2	TGCGCCAGCAGCTTGGACGTGGGAGACTATGGCTACACCTTC	CASSLDVGDYGYTF
TRBD2	-	TRBV10-2	TRBJ2-7	TGCGCCAGCAGTAACAGCGGGGGGGAAACCTACGAGCAGTACTTC	CASSNSGGETYEQYF
-	-	TRBV27	TRBJ1-1	TGTGCCAGCAGTTTAACGTGGGGGGACGGTGAAGCTTTCTTT	CASSLTWGDGEAFF
-	-	TRBV4-1	TRBJ1-5	TGCGCCAGCAGCCAAGATCCGGATTATCAGCCCCAGCATTTT	CASSQDPDYQPQHF
-	-	TRBV19	TRBJ1-1	TGTGCCAGTAGTTCCTACAGGAACACTGAAGCTTTCTTT	CASSSYRNTEAFF
TRBD2	-	TRBV12-3/TRBV12-4	TRBJ2-7	TGTGCCAGCAGTTTGGCGGGGGGGCGTGAGCAGTACTTC	CASSLAGGREQYF
-	-	TRBV12-5	TRBJ1-5	TGTGCTAGTGGTTTGGTACGGGGACCGCTTAGCAATCAGCCCCAGCATTTT	CASGLVRGPLSNQPQHF
-	-	TRBV11-1	TRBJ1-1	TGTGCCAGCAGCCGTATACGTTTGGGCACTGAAGCTTTCTTT	CASSRIRLGTEAFF
-	few	TRBV7-3	TRBJ2-2	TGTGCCAGCAGCTCCGACACCGGGGAGCTGTTTTTT	CASSSDTGELFF
-	-	TRBV7-9	TRBJ1-1	TGTGCCAGCAGCTTAGTTCACGCGAACACTGAAGCTTTCTTT	CASSLVHANTEAFF
-	-	TRBV25-1	TRBJ2-1	TGTGCCAGCCAAGGGGTCAATGAGCAGTTCTTC	CASQGVNEQFF
-	-	TRBV6-5	TRBJ2-1	TGTGCCAGCAGTTATCTGGGTCTTAACAATGAGCAGTTCTTC	CASSYLGLNNEQFF
-	-	TRBV27	TRBJ1-1	TGTGCCAGCAGCCTCGGGACGAACACTGAAGCTTTCTTT	CASSLGTNTEAFF
-	-	TRBV6-2/TRBV6-3	TRBJ2-1	TGTGCCAGCAGTTACGCATCCGCGGGGGCCCGCTCCTACAATGAGCAGTTCTTC	CASSYASAGARSYNEQFF
TRBD2	-	TRBV20-1	TRBJ2-1	TGCAGTGCTAGTCAGGTAGCGGGGCTTTACAATGAGCAGTTCTTC	CSASQVAGLYNEQFF
-	-	TRBV2	TRBJ2-1	TGTGCCAGCGCAACAGGGTATCTCAATGAGCAGTTCTTC	CASATGYLNEQFF
-	once	TRBV2	TRBJ2-1	TGTGCCAGCAAGAGGGATGGCAATGAGCAGTTCTTC	CASKRDGNEQFF
-	once	TRBV5-1	TRBJ2-7	TGCGCCAGCAGCCCCGGGGGACACGGCGGGTTTTCCTACGAGCAGTACTTC	CASSPGGHGGFSYEQYF
-	-	TRBV11-2	TRBJ2-3	TGTGCCAGCAGTCAGACGGGCCAGGCGGGAGATACGCAGTATTTT	CASSQTGQAGDTQYF
-	-	TRBV12-5	TRBJ2-3	TGTGCTAGTGGTATCCCCGTCACCTTTAGCACAGATACGCAGTATTTT	CASGIPVTFSTDTQYF
-	-	TRBV21-1	TRBJ2-2	TGTGCCAGCAGCACACCGGACAGACCCACCGGGGAGCTGTTTTTT	CASSTPDRPTGELFF
TRBD1	-	TRBV7-8	TRBJ2-7	TGTGCCAGCAGTTTCACCTCAGGGGGAAAATCCTACGAGCAGTACTTC	CASSFTSGGKSYEQYF
-	-	TRBV7-3	TRBJ2-2	TGTGCCAGCAGGTTGGAGAACACCGGGGAGCTGTTTTTT	CASRLENTGELFF
TRBD1	-	TRBV28	TRBJ2-7	TGTGCCAGCAGTTTATTAGAGGGGGCCGAGCAGTACTTC	CASSLLEGAEQYF
TRBD1	once	TRBV19	TRBJ2-7	TGTGCCAGTAGTCCCGGACAGGGTTTCTCCTACGAGCAGTACTTC	CASSPGQGFSYEQYF
TRBD1	-	TRBV12-5	TRBJ1-2	TGTGCTAGTGAGAATCAGGGGGGCTATGGCTACACCTTC	CASENQGGYGYTF
-	-	TRBV6-6	TRBJ1-2	TGTGCCAGCAGTTACCGGGACGGAGACTATGGCTACACCTTC	CASSYRDGDYGYTF
-	-	TRBV25-1	TRBJ1-3	TGTGCCAGCAGTGAAACAGTCTTCTCTGGAAACACCATATATTTT	CASSETVFSGNTIYF
-	-	TRBV7-2	TRBJ1-5	TGTGCCAGCAGCTTAGCCTTAGGGGAATATAGCAATCAGCCCCAGCATTTT	CASSLALGEYSNQPQHF
-	-	TRBV6-5	TRBJ2-2	TGTGTCAGCAGCCACTTTTTTACCGGGGAGCTGTTTTTT	CVSSHFFTGELFF
-	few	TRBV6-1	TRBJ2-4	TGTGCCAGCAGTGAAGGGCTCAGTGGGATAGCCAAAAACATTCAGTACTTC	CASSEGLSGIAKNIQYF
TRBD1	-	TRBV3-1/TRBV3-2	TRBJ2-3	TGTGCCAGCAGCCACGGACAGGGGGTTAAGACAGATACGCAGTATTTT	CASSHGQGVKTDTQYF
TRBD1	once	TRBV19	TRBJ1-4	TGTGCCAGTAGTACGGGGACAGGGGGCGGTGAAAAACTGTTTTTT	CASSTGTGGGEKLFF
-	-	TRBV14	TRBJ1-1	TGTGCCAGCAGCCAAGATCGGAGAAACACTGAAGCTTTCTTT	CASSQDRRNTEAFF
TRBD1	-	TRBV18	TRBJ1-1	TGTGCCAGCTCATCCCGACAGGGAGGGGGGAACACTGAAGCTTTCTTT	CASSSRQGGGNTEAFF
TRBD1	-	TRBV19	TRBJ1-5	TGTGCCAGTAAAGAAAGGGGGCTTCAGCCCCAGCATTTT	CASKERGLQPQHF
TRBD1	-	TRBV27	TRBJ1-6	TGTGCCAGCAGCGAGGACAGGGGTCTCTATTCACCCCTCCACTTT	CASSEDRGLYSPLHF
-	-	TRBV5-1	TRBJ1-1	TGCGCCAGCAGCTTGGAACAGGGCGGCCTGAACACTGAAGCTTTCTTT	CASSLEQGGLNTEAFF
TRBD1	few	TRBV9	TRBJ2-7	TGTGCCAGCAGCGCGTCCGGACAGGCCGAGCAGTACTTC	CASSASGQAEQYF
TRBD1	-	TRBV27	TRBJ2-2	TGTGCCAGCAGGAGACAGGGGTGGGATAACACCGGGGAGCTGTTTTTT	CASRRQGWDNTGELFF
-	-	TRBV18	TRBJ2-2	TGTGCCAGCTCAACAGACAGGAACAACATGGACACCGGGGAGCTGTTTTTT	CASSTDRNNMDTGELFF
TRBD2	-	TRBV5-8	TRBJ2-3	TGTGCCAGCAGCCATGGACTAGCAGATACGCAGTATTTT	CASSHGLADTQYF
-	once	TRBV9	TRBJ1-1	TGTGCCAGCAGCGTAGCCGGAAACACTGAAGCTTTCTTT	CASSVAGNTEAFF
-	-	TRBV6-5	TRBJ1-1	TGTGCCAGCAGTTACATCAGATGGGGACACCTTGAAGCTTTCTTT	CASSYIRWGHLEAFF
TRBD1	-	TRBV2	TRBJ1-5	TGTGCCAGCAGTGGCAGGGGGGGCAATCAGCCCCAGCATTTT	CASSGRGGNQPQHF
-	-	TRBV28	TRBJ2-7	TGTGCCAGCAGGAAGTCCTACGAGCAGTACTTC	CASRKSYEQYF
-	-	TRBV5-1	TRBJ2-1	TGCGCCAGCAGCTTGGAGGGCCAGCGTTACAATGAGCAGTTCTTC	CASSLEGQRYNEQFF
TRBD2	-	TRBV6-1	TRBJ2-7	TGTGCCAGCAGTGAGAGCGGGGGGGCCTACGAGCAGTACTTC	CASSESGGAYEQYF
TRBD1	-	TRBV12-3/TRBV12-4	TRBJ2-2	TGTGCCGGGGGGACAGGGTTCACCGGGGAGCTGTTTTTT	CAGGTGFTGELFF
TRBD1	-	TRBV5-1	TRBJ1-1	TGCGCCAGCAGCTTGGGGACAGGGGAGAACACTGAAGCTTTCTTT	CASSLGTGENTEAFF
TRBD1	-	TRBV28	TRBJ1-5	TGTGCCAGCAGTTTAGACAGGGGAGAGCCCCAGCATTTT	CASSLDRGEPQHF
TRBD2	-	TRBV9	TRBJ2-7	TGTGCCAGCAGCGTCGGACTAGCGGATTCATCCTACGAGCAGTACTTC	CASSVGLADSSYEQYF
-	-	TRBV30	TRBJ2-7	TGTGCCTGGAGTCCGTTAGGATGGGAGCAGTACTTC	CAWSPLGWEQYF
-	-	TRBV2	TRBJ1-1	TGTGCCAGCAGTGTAGGGGGGGCCACTGAAGCTTTCTTT	CASSVGGATEAFF
TRBD1	once	TRBV7-3	TRBJ2-4	TGTGCCAGCAGCCCGGGGACAGGGAAGAATGATAACAAAAACATTCAGTACTTC	CASSPGTGKNDNKNIQYF
TRBD1	-	TRBV6-5	TRBJ2-7	TGTGCCAGCAGTCCACAGGGGAATTCCTACGAGCAGTACTTC	CASSPQGNSYEQYF
-	-	TRBV6-5	TRBJ1-4	TGTGCCAGCAGTTACTCGGGGGAAGGTGAAAAACTGTTTTTT	CASSYSGEGEKLFF
-	-	TRBV11-2	TRBJ1-1	TGTGCCAGCAGCTTGAGGGAGCCTGAAGCTTTCTTT	CASSLREPEAFF